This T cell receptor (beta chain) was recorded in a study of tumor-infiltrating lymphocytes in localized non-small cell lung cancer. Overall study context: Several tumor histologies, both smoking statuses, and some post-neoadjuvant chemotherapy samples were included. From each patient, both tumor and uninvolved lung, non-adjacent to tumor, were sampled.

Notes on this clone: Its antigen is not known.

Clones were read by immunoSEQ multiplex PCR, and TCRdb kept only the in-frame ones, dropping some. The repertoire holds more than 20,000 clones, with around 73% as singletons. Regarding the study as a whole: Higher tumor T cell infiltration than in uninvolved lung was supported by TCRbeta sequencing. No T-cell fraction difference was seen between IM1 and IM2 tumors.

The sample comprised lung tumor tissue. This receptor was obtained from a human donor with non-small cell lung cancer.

CDR3 sequence (DNA): TGTGCCAGCAGCTTAGAAAACCAAGAGACCCAGTACTTC. Encoded protein: CASSLENQETQYF. The chain combines TRBV11-3 with TRBJ2-5; D uncertain. Deletions cut 0 bases from V and 0 bases from J, with 2 bases between. The CDR3 contains 13 residues. Germline CDR1 and CDR2: SGHNT and YENEEA.